This passage covers 18 T cell receptor beta chains from one sample sequenced in a study of response to subunit inactivated influenza vaccine. TCRdb recomputed calls from the RT-PCR reads with MiXCR, one row per CDR3 protein. This table holds hundreds of thousands of distinct CDR3 sequences, 6.5% to 8% found once. Source: PBMCs from blood, taken around 25 months after vaccination. The receptor source for this set is a man aged 50-75 years who received an inactivated influenza vaccine.

This clonotype has ten or more counts. An end of the junction differs from the germline gene, which may be a read error. The chain links TRBV5-1 to TRBJ2-5, with D unresolved. The CDR3 extends over 14 amino acids. The germline V gene has CDR1 SGHRS and CDR2 YFSETQ. In DNA form, the CDR3 reads TGTGCCAGCAGCTTAGCCGGCAGCCAAGAGACCCAGTACTTC. Translation gives CASSLAGSQETQYF.

This clonotype was counted between two and nine times. The chain links TRBV30 to TRBJ2-2, with a possible D match to TRBD2 (6 bases). In germline, CDR1 is GTSNPN, CDR2 SVGIG (reference sequence). The CDR3 covers 14 residues. Deletions cut 4 bases from V and 4 bases from J, with 13 bases between. For the CDR3, the DNA is TGTGCCTGGAACCCGGGACTTCGCACCGGGGAGCTGTTTTTT. Amino acid sequence: CAWNPGLRTGELFF.

This clonotype has a count of ten or more. The CDR3 DNA is TGTGCCAGCAGCCAAGATGGCGGGGGGGCACTTGAGCAGTTCTTC. Its translation: CASSQDGGGALEQFF. This rearrangement joins TRBV3-1 to TRBJ2-1, with 9 nucleotides matching TRBD2. Germline V gives CDR1 LGHDT, CDR2 YNNKEL (reference sequence). The CDR3 covers 15 residues. The V segment lost 0 bases and the J segment 9 bases; nucleotides outside the gene matches: 6.

V and J are TRBV5-1 and TRBJ2-5; 10 bases line up with TRBD2. This CDR3 has 17 residues. J lost 5 bases, V lost 4 bases, and 14 bases had no gene match. From germline, CDR1 is SGHRS and CDR2 YFSETQ. The CDR3 here is CASSTRLGAGGSETQYF. CDR3 DNA sequence: TGCGCCAGCAGCACGCGACTTGGAGCGGGAGGGTCTGAGACCCAGTACTTC.

V usage is TRBV19 and J usage is TRBJ2-2; TRBD2 matches 7 bases. The CDR3 spans 16 residues. Germline trimming cut 4 bases from V and 0 bases from J; bases unmatched to any gene: 5. Germline-derived CDR1 and CDR2 are LNHDA and SQIVND (reference sequence). CDR3 coding DNA: TGTGCCAGTAGTAGGACGGCGGGGGCGAACACCGGGGAGCTGTTTTTT. It is translated as CASSRTAGANTGELFF.

This clonotype was picked up many times. This chain joins TRBV28 and TRBJ2-7; 11 nucleotides match TRBD2. V trimming: 5 bases; J trimming: 3 bases; junction bases outside the gene matches: 12. The CDR3 runs to 17 residues. Germline CDR1 MDHEN, CDR2 SYDVKM. The CDR3 DNA follows: TGTGCCAGCAGTGAAGGAGGTCTAGCGGGAGGTGTCTACGAGCAGTACTTC. It is translated as CASSEGGLAGGVYEQYF.

The V and J genes are TRBV20-1 and TRBJ1-4, with D tentatively TRBD1 (6 bases). This CDR3 spans 17 amino acids. Germline V gene data show CDR1 as DFQATT and CDR2 as SNEGSKA (reference sequence). The ends were cut back, 4 bases at V and 3 bases at J, with 21 bases in the middle. CDR3 sequence: CSANDFLKQGANEKLFF. CDR3 nucleotide sequence: TGCAGTGCTAACGACTTCCTTAAACAGGGTGCTAATGAAAAACTGTTTTTT.

This clonotype was picked up many times. The V and J genes are TRBV15 and TRBJ1-2, with no clear D. The CDR3 sequence is 14 residues long. With 1 base removed from V and 6 bases from J, the gap between germline ends came to 12 bases. Germline loops: CDR1 LNHNV, CDR2 YYDKDF (reference sequence). The DNA of the CDR3 is TGTGCCACCAGCAGAGCGGGGTTCTCGAATGGCTACACCTTC. This sequence encodes CATSRAGFSNGYTF.

This clonotype was recorded many times. The rearrangement uses TRBV2 and TRBJ2-7; 7 bases agree with TRBD1. The CDR3 totals 14 residues. Germline V gene lookup returns CDR1 SNHLY and CDR2 FYNNEI. J gave up 3 bases and V 6 bases, and 8 bases lay outside the gene matches. The CDR3 DNA is TGTGCCAGCAGCGAGGACAGGTCTCTCTACGAGCAGTACTTC. Amino acids: CASSEDRSLYEQYF.

The sample holds a few counts of this clonotype. This chain connects TRBV6-2 or TRBV6-3 to TRBJ2-1, with a possible D match to TRBD2 (6 bases). CDR1 and CDR2 from the germline V gene are MNHEY and SVGEGT. Trimming shortened V by 5 bases and J by 13 bases, and 21 bases separated the two germline ends. This CDR3 region has 14 residues. The CDR3 spells CASSRGTSGVYQFF. CDR3 DNA sequence: TGTGCCAGCAGTCGAGGGACTTCGGGAGTATACCAGTTCTTC.

V and J are TRBV4-2 and TRBJ2-7, with D perhaps being TRBD1 or TRBD2 (5 bases each). Per the germline V gene, CDR1 is LGHNA and CDR2 is YNFKEQ. The V and J ends lost 0 bases and 1 base respectively, with 13 bases between them. The CDR3 totals 16 residues. CDR3 loop: CASSQDIGTASYEQYF. CDR3 sequence (DNA): TGTGCCAGCAGCCAAGACATCGGGACGGCTTCCTACGAGCAGTACTTC.

This clonotype was picked up a small number of times. The chain employs TRBV29-1 and TRBJ2-7, with TRBD1 as a possible D gene (5 bases). The CDR3 spans 14 residues. Germline V gives CDR1 SQVTM, CDR2 ANQGSEA. Trimming removed 4 bases from V and 4 bases from J, with 17 bases in between. CDR3 sequence: CSVGLDRNPYEQYF. Here the CDR3 DNA reads TGCAGCGTTGGCCTCGACAGAAATCCTTACGAGCAGTACTTC.

This clonotype was detected ten times or more. V is TRBV7-2 and J is TRBJ2-4; D possibly corresponds to TRBD1 (5 bases). Germline assignment: CDR1 SGHTA and CDR2 FQGNSA. With 4 bases removed from V and 13 bases from J, the gap between germline ends came to 20 bases. The CDR3 has 14 residues. In DNA form, the CDR3 reads TGTGCCAGCAGCTCCGGCGCTTCAGTTAGGGGACAGTACTTC. Its translation: CASSSGASVRGQYF. The full variable domain, with the rest looked up from reference TRBV7-2 and TRBJ2-4, is GAGVSQSPSNKVTEKGKDVELRCDPISGHTALYWYRQSLGQGLEFLIYFQGNSAPDKSGLPSDRFSAERTGGSVSTLTIQRTQQEDSAVYLCASSSGASVRGQYFGAGTRLSVL.

This clonotype has only a few counts. The rearrangement links TRBV2 to TRBJ2-3; TRBD2 agrees at 8 bases. CDR3 length: 13 amino acids. V lost 6 bases, J lost 5 bases, and 4 bases stayed unmatched. The V gene's germline CDR1 is SNHLY and CDR2 FYNNEI. The CDR3 sequence is CASSPGGLDTQYF. As DNA, the CDR3 is TGTGCCAGCAGCCCGGGGGGGTTAGATACGCAGTATTTT. Supplemented by reference TRBV2 and TRBJ2-3, the full variable domain reads EPEVTQTPSHQVTQMGQEVILRCVPISNHLYFYWYRQILGQKVEFLVSFYNNEISEKSEIFDDQFSVERPDGSNFTLKIRSTKLEDSAMYFCASSPGGLDTQYFGPGTRLTVL.

This clonotype was seen a handful of times. V is TRBV20-1 and J is TRBJ1-1; TRBD1 matches 7 bases. CDR1 and CDR2 (germline): DFQATT, SNEGSKA (reference sequence). This CDR3 region has 13 residues. The V segment lost 6 bases and the J segment 0 bases; nucleotides outside the gene matches: 4. CDR3 residues: CSASGTVNTEAFF. CDR3 coding DNA: TGCAGTGCAAGCGGGACAGTGAACACTGAAGCTTTCTTT.

This clonotype was observed once. A clone one base away is much larger, so this may be a read error. The chain combines TRBV4-3 with TRBJ2-2, with D perhaps matching TRBD1 (5 bases). CDR3 length: 17 amino acids. The germline V gene encodes CDR1 LGHNA and CDR2 YSLEER. CDR3 amino acids: CTSSLTGPPMNTGELFF. The CDR3 DNA is TGCACCAGCAGCCTCACAGGACCACCAATGAACACCGGGGAGCTGTTTTTT.

CDR3 DNA sequence: TGTGCCAGCAGCTTTGACAGGGGAAGCGGGGAGCTGTTTTTT. Translation: CASSFDRGSGELFF. The chain carries TRBV11-1 and TRBJ2-2; 8 positions agree with TRBD1. Germline values: CDR1 SGHAT, CDR2 FQDESV (reference sequence). The CDR3 runs 14 residues. V was clipped by 3 bases and J by 7 bases; unmatched bases: 4. The full variable domain, with the rest looked up from reference TRBV11-1 and TRBJ2-2, is EAEVAQSPRYKITEKSQAVAFWCDPISGHATLYWYRQILGQGPELLVQFQDESVVDDSQLPKDRFSAERLKGVDSTLKIQPAELGDSAMYLCASSFDRGSGELFFGEGSRLTVL.

This clonotype was seen many times. The chain combines TRBV5-1 with TRBJ2-7; 7 nucleotides line up with TRBD1. Germline V gives CDR1 SGHRS, CDR2 YFSETQ. The ends lost 4 bases at V and 0 bases at J; junction bases unmatched: 7. This CDR3 has 15 residues. CDR3 DNA: TGCGCCAGCAGCCAGGGGACAGCTCCCTCCTACGAGCAGTACTTC. Protein: CASSQGTAPSYEQYF.